One sample yielded the 21 T cell receptor beta chains listed below, sequenced in a study of control samples from healthy donors and cancer patients. The protocol was immunoSEQ multiplex PCR, while the TCRdb copy is restricted to in-frame clones and leaves out a portion. The sample contains roughly 73,000 clones, over 70% of which appear only once. The specimen sequenced was blood. These TCRs come from a man aged 50-59 years in good health.

The rearrangement joins TRBV20-1 to TRBJ2-7; D ambiguous. CDR1 is DFQATT and CDR2 is SNEGSKA in the germline V gene (reference sequence). V lost 3 bases, J lost 6 bases, and 12 bases lay in between. This CDR3 region has 12 residues. This CDR3 reads CSASETVPEQYF. For the CDR3, the DNA is TGCAGTGCTAGTGAAACAGTGCCCGAGCAGTACTTC.

In its sample, this clone was seen once. J is TRBJ2-1 and V is TRBV5-1; no reliable D call. The CDR3 extends over 15 amino acids. The V gene's germline CDR1 is SGHRS and CDR2 YFSETQ. V was clipped by 0 bases and J by 0 bases, with 7 bases between them. The CDR3 sequence is CASSLEPTSYNEQFF. The DNA for the CDR3 is TGCGCCAGCAGCTTGGAACCCACCTCCTACAATGAGCAGTTCTTC.

The CDR3, as DNA: TGTGCCAGCAGCTCGCCCGGACAGGGAGACGAGCAGTACTTC. Amino acids: CASSSPGQGDEQYF. The chain couples TRBV11-3 to TRBJ2-7, with 8 bases aligning to TRBD1. Germline CDR1 and CDR2: SGHNT and YENEEA. The CDR3 runs to 14 residues. V lost 4 bases to trimming and J lost 5 bases; unmatched junction nucleotides: 7.

The chain is built from TRBV28 and TRBJ1-2; the match to TRBD1 covers 7 bases. Germline loops: CDR1 MDHEN, CDR2 SYDVKM. Trimming at V came to 6 bases and at J to 6 bases, leaving 1 base not matched to a gene. The CDR3 loop spans 11 amino acids. CDR3 DNA sequence: TGTGCCAGCAGCGACAGGGATGGCTACACCTTC. Encoded protein: CASSDRDGYTF.

This clone was picked up a small number of times. This chain uses TRBV2 with TRBJ2-1, with 8 bases lining up with TRBD2. The ends lost 7 bases at V and 6 bases at J; junction bases unmatched: 14. CDR3 length equals 16 residues. The germline CDR1 and CDR2 sequences are SNHLY and FYNNEI. CDR3 nucleotides: TGTGCCAGCACTTTGTGGGGAGCGGGAGCACCCAATGAGCAGTTCTTC. Translation gives CASTLWGAGAPNEQFF.

This clone was seen once. V and J are TRBV18 and TRBJ1-4; 7 bases fit TRBD1. Germline-derived CDR1 and CDR2 are KGHSH and LQKENI. V lost 4 bases and J lost 6; bases outside the gene matches: 8. The CDR3 spans 15 residues. The CDR3 DNA sequence: TGTGCCAGCTCACAGGGGACAGATCAATATGAAAAACTGTTTTTT. It yields the protein CASSQGTDQYEKLFF.

This chain uses TRBV5-1 with TRBJ1-1, with a weak D call TRBD1 (5 bases). The V gene lost 0 bases and the J gene lost 6 bases, with 9 bases spanning the gap. Germline V gives CDR1 SGHRS, CDR2 YFSETQ. This CDR3 contains 13 residues. The CDR3 DNA is TGCGCCAGCAGCTTGGTCGGGACCGCTGAAGCTTTCTTT. Translation gives CASSLVGTAEAFF.

This clone was observed a handful of times. The CDR3 here is CASSQVQGGNEKLFF. As DNA, the CDR3 is TGTGCCAGCAGCCAAGTCCAAGGGGGTAATGAAAAACTGTTTTTT. This sequence joins TRBV11-2 and TRBJ1-4, with a possible D match to TRBD1 (6 bases). CDR1 is SGHAT and CDR2 is FQNNGV in the germline V gene. V shed 5 bases and J shed 4 bases, with 14 bases lying between them. This CDR3 has 15 amino acids.

V is TRBV6-5 and J is TRBJ2-3; 10 bases line up with TRBD2. The trim removed 7 bases at V and 3 bases at J, leaving 7 bases unmatched. The V gene's germline CDR1 is MNHEY and CDR2 SVGAGI. This CDR3 is 15 amino acids long. The CDR3 DNA reads TGTGCCAGCACCATCAGCGGGGGGGCAACAGATACGCAGTATTTT. This sequence encodes CASTISGGATDTQYF.

The genes are TRBV28 and TRBJ2-7; D is unclear. The CDR3 sequence is 13 residues long. Germline loops: CDR1 MDHEN, CDR2 SYDVKM. V lost 4 bases and J 3 bases, leaving 10 bases between the germline ends. The CDR3: CASSSDQRYEQYF. Written as DNA, the CDR3 is TGTGCCAGCAGTTCCGACCAACGCTACGAGCAGTACTTC.

The rearrangement joins TRBV30 to TRBJ2-3; 8 bases align to TRBD1. Germline CDR1 GTSNPN, CDR2 SVGIG (reference sequence). The V segment lost 3 bases and the J segment 4 bases; nucleotides outside the gene matches: 0. This CDR3 spans 12 amino acids. Here the CDR3 reads CAWRDRADTQYF. Here the CDR3 DNA reads TGTGCCTGGAGGGACAGGGCAGATACGCAGTATTTT.

The DNA for the CDR3 is TGTGCCAGCAGCCAAGAACTGCAACAAGAGACCCAGTACTTC. Translated: CASSQELQQETQYF. The chain uses TRBV3-1 (or the pseudogene TRBV3-2) and TRBJ2-5; the D is unclear. The CDR3 contains 14 residues. The V gene's germline CDR1 is LGHDT and CDR2 YNNKEL (reference sequence). V was clipped by 0 bases and J by 2 bases, with 7 bases between them.

The gene calls are TRBV11-2 and TRBJ1-6; a weak D match, TRBD1 (5 bases). V lost 5 bases, J lost 5 bases, and 13 bases lay in between. The V gene's germline CDR1 is SGHAT and CDR2 FQNNGV. This CDR3 spans 15 amino acids. Here the CDR3 reads CASSHARADNSPLHF. In DNA, the CDR3 is TGTGCCAGCAGCCACGCCAGGGCAGATAATTCACCCCTCCACTTT.

CDR3 nucleotide sequence: TGTGCCACCCGCAGCCCGGGCACGGGCTATGGCTACACCTTC. Amino acid sequence: CATRSPGTGYGYTF. The rearrangement uses TRBV19 and TRBJ1-2; unclear D gene. Trimming left V 10 bases short and J 4 bases short, with 19 bases between. The CDR3 has 14 amino acids. CDR1 is LNHDA and CDR2 is SQIVND in the germline V gene (reference sequence).

The chain couples TRBV20-1 to TRBJ2-7, with TRBD2 identical over 8 bases. With V trimmed by 3 bases and J by 7 bases, 8 bases remained unmatched. The CDR3 covers 13 residues. The V gene's germline CDR1 is DFQATT and CDR2 SNEGSKA (reference sequence). CDR3 in amino acids: CSASYREGGEQYF. Here the CDR3 DNA reads TGCAGTGCTAGTTACCGGGAGGGGGGAGAGCAGTACTTC.

The chain has TRBV12-5 and TRBJ1-2; 7 bases match TRBD1. Germline CDR1 and CDR2: LGHNT and FRNRAP. The CDR3 length is 13 residues. V trimming: 6 bases; J trimming: 4 bases; junction bases outside the gene matches: 5. The CDR3 DNA reads TGTGCTAGTGGCACAGGGGCCTTCTATGGCTACACCTTC. Protein product: CASGTGAFYGYTF.

The chain recombines TRBV6-5 with TRBJ1-2; 11 nucleotides match TRBD1. The J segment lost 7 bases and the V segment lost 2 bases, leaving 6 bases of the junction unmatched. This CDR3 region has 15 residues. Germline assignment: CDR1 MNHEY and CDR2 SVGAGI. The CDR3 region has the DNA TGTGCCAGCAGTTACCCCGGGACAGGGGGAACTGGCTACACCTTC. Translation gives CASSYPGTGGTGYTF.

V is TRBV6-5 and J is TRBJ1-5; D unresolved. CDR3 length equals 14 residues. V dropped 2 bases and J dropped 7 bases, with 12 bases sitting between them. CDR1 is MNHEY and CDR2 is SVGAGI in the germline V gene. CDR3 sequence reads: CASSYEREEQPQHF. The CDR3, as DNA: TGTGCCAGCAGTTACGAGAGGGAGGAACAGCCCCAGCATTTT.

This clone has a handful of counts. This sequence joins TRBV6-2 or TRBV6-3 and TRBJ1-1; D ambiguous. The germline V and J ends were trimmed by 2 bases and 10 bases, with 11 bases remaining between them. CDR1 and CDR2 from the germline V gene are MNHEY and SVGEGT. CDR3 length: 12 residues. This chain's CDR3 is CASSYIKGGAFF. CDR3 DNA sequence: TGTGCCAGCAGTTACATTAAGGGTGGAGCTTTCTTT.

The rearrangement joins TRBV28 to TRBJ1-1, with D hard to call. From germline, CDR1 is MDHEN and CDR2 SYDVKM. Trimming cost V 6 bases and J 8 bases, with 7 bases left between them. The length of the CDR3 is 10 residues. The CDR3 protein is CASRSYEAFF. CDR3 DNA: TGTGCCAGCAGGAGTTACGAAGCTTTCTTT.

This clone is classed as medium-sized. The chain couples TRBV6-1 to TRBJ1-1, with D perhaps TRBD1 (5 bases). Trimming took 1 base from V and 4 from J, leaving 13 bases between them. The CDR3 totals 15 residues. Per the germline V gene, CDR1 is MNHNS and CDR2 is SASEGT. CDR3 coding DNA: TGTGCCAGCAGTGAAGAAACAGGAGATGTCACTGAAGCTTTCTTT. Protein sequence: CASSEETGDVTEAFF.